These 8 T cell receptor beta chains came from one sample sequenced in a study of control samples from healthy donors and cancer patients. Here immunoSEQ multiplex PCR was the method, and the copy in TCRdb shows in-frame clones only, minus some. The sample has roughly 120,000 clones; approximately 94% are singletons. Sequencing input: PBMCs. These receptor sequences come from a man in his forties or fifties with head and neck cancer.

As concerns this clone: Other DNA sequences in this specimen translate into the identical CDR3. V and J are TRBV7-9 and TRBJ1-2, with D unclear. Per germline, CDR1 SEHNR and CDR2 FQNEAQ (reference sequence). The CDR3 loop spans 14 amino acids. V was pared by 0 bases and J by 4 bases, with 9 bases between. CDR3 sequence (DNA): TGTGCCAGCAGCTTAGCGCGAGGAGGCTATGGCTACACCTTC. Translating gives CASSLARGGYGYTF.

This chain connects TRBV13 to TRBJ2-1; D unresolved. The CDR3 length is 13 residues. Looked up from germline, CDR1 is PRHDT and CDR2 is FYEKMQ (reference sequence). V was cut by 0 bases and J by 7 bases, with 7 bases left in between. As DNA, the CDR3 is TGTGCCAGCAGCTTAGGGTCCAGGAATGAGCAGTTCTTC. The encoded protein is CASSLGSRNEQFF.

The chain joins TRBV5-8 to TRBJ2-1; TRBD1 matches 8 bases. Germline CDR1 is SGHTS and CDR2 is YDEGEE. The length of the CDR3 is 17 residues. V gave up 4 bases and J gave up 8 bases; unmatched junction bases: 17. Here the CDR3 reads CASSANPSRTGIDEQFF. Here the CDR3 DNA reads TGTGCCAGCAGCGCTAACCCATCTCGGACAGGGATAGATGAGCAGTTCTTC.

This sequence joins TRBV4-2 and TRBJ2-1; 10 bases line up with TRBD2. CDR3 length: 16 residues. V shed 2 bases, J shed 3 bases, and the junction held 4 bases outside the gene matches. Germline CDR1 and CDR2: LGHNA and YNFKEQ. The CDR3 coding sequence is TGTGCCAGCAGCCAAAAGCGGGGGGGCAACTACAATGAGCAGTTCTTC. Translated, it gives CASSQKRGGNYNEQFF.

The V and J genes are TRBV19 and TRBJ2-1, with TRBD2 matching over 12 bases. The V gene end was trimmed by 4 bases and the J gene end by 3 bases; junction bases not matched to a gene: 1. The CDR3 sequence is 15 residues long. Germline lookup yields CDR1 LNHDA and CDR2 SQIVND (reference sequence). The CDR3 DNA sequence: TGTGCCAGTAGTACTAGCGGGGGGGTCTACAATGAGCAGTTCTTC. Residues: CASSTSGGVYNEQFF.

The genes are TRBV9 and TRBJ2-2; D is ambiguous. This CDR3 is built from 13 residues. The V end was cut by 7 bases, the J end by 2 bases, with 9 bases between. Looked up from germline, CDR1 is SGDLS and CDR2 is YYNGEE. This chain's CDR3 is CASGRINTGELFF. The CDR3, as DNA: TGTGCCAGCGGCAGGATTAACACCGGGGAGCTGTTTTTT.

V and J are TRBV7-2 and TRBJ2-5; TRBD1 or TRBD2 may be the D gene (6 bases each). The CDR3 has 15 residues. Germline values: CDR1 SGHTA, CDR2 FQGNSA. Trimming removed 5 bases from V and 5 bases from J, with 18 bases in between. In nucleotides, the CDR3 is TGTGCCAGCAGCCCGGGGGCAGCGTGGGGCGAGACCCAGTACTTC. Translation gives CASSPGAAWGETQYF.

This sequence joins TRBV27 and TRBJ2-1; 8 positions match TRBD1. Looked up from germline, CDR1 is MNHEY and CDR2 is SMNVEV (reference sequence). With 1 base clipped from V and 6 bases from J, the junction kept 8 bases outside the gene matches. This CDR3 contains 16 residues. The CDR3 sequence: CASSLYQGARGNEQFF. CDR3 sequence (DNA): TGTGCCAGCAGTTTATATCAGGGGGCGAGAGGCAATGAGCAGTTCTTC.